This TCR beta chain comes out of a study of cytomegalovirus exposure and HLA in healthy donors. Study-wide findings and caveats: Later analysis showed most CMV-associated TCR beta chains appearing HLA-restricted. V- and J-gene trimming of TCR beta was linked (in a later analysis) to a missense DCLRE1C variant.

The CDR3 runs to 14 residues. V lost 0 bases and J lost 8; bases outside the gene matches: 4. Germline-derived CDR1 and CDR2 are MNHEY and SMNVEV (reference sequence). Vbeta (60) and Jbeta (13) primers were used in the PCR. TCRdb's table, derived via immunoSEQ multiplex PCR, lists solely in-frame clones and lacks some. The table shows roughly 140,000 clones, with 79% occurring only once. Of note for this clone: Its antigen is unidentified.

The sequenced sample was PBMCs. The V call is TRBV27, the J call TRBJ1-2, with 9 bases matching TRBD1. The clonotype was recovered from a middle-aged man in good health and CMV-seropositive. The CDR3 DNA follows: TGTGCCAGCAGTTTATCCCGTACAGGGGGCGGCTACACCTTC. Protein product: CASSLSRTGGGYTF.